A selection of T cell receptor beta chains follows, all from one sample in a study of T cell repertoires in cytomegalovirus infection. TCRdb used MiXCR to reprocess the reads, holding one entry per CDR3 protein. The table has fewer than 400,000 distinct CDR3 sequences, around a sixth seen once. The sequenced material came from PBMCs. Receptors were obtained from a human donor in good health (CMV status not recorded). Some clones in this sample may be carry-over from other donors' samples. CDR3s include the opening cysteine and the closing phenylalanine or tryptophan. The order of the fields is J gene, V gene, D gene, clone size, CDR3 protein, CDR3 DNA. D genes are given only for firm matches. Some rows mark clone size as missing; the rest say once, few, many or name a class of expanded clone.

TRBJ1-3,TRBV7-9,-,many,CASSLPGPPRGNTIYF,TGTGCCAGCAGCCTCCCTGGACCGCCGAGGGGAAACACCATATATTTT
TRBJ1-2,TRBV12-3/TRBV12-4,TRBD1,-,CASSLRTGVIDGYTF,TGTGCCAGCAGTTTGAGGACAGGGGTGATTGATGGCTACACCTTC
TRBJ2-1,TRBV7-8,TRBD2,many,CASSYLAGTNEQFF,TGTGCCAGCAGCTATCTAGCGGGCACCAATGAGCAGTTCTTC
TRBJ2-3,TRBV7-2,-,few,CASSFAGQSTDTQYF,TGTGCCAGCAGCTTCGCGGGACAGAGCACAGATACGCAGTATTTT
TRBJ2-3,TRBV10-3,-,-,CAISDVEAQYF,TGTGCCATCAGTGATGTAGAGGCGCAGTATTTT
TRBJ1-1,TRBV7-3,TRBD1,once,CASSLSGTGFTEAFF,TGTGCCAGCAGCTTAAGCGGGACAGGGTTCACTGAAGCTTTCTTT
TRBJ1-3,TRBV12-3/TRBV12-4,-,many,CASSPNYPRSGNTIYF,TGTGCCAGCAGTCCTAATTACCCCCGCTCTGGAAACACCATATATTTT
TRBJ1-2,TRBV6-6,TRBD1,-,CASSYVGQGARDGYTF,TGTGCCAGCAGTTACGTGGGACAGGGGGCGCGAGATGGCTACACCTTC
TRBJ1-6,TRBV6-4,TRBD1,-,CASRRGTEKNSPLHF,TGTGCCAGCAGGCGGGGGACAGAGAAAAATTCACCCCTCCACTTT
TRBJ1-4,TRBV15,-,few,CATSRDPQDEKLFF,TGTGCCACCAGCAGAGATCCTCAGGATGAAAAACTGTTTTTT
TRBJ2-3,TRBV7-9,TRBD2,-,CASSFSTSGAGTDTQYF,TGTGCCAGCAGCTTTTCGACTAGCGGGGCAGGCACAGATACGCAGTATTTT
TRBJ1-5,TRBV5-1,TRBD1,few,CASSTGQGPGQPQHF,TGCGCCAGCAGCACCGGACAGGGGCCAGGTCAGCCCCAGCATTTT
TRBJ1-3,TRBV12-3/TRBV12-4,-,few,CASSDTGGSGNTIYF,TGTGCCAGCAGCGACACGGGGGGGTCTGGAAACACCATATATTTT
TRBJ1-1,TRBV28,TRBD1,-,CASSTGQGATEAFF,TGTGCCAGCAGTACCGGACAGGGGGCGACTGAAGCTTTCTTT
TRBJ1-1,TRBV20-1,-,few,CSARDLGQPNTEAFF,TGCAGTGCTAGAGATCTTGGACAGCCGAACACTGAAGCTTTCTTT
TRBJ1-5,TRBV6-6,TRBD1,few,CASKTAGGYSNQPQHF,TGTGCCAGCAAGACGGCAGGGGGTTATAGCAATCAGCCCCAGCATTTT
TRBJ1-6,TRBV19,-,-,CASNPTLPGRGSPLHF,TGTGCCAGTAACCCCACTCTACCGGGCCGTGGATCACCCCTCCACTTT
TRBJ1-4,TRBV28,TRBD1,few,CASGSGGNEKLFF,TGTGCCAGCGGTTCAGGGGGGAATGAAAAACTGTTTTTT
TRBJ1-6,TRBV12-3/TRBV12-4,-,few,CASSTLGSPLHF,TGTGCCAGCAGTACCCTTGGATCACCCCTCCACTTT
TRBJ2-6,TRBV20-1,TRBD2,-,CSARDSGRAGGANVLTF,TGCAGTGCTAGAGATTCGGGGAGGGCAGGAGGGGCCAACGTCCTGACTTTC
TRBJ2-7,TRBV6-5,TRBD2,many,CASSYSRLASSYEQYF,TGTGCCAGCAGTTACTCGAGACTAGCGAGCTCCTACGAGCAGTACTTC
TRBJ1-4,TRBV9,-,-,CASSAPGPRGEKLFF,TGTGCCAGCAGCGCCCCGGGGCCCCGTGGGGAAAAACTGTTTTTT
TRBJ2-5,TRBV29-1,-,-,CSYLYLETQYF,TGCAGCTACCTCTACCTAGAGACCCAGTACTTC
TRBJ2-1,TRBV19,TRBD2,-,CASGDRAGYYNEQFF,TGTGCCAGCGGTGACAGAGCGGGATACTACAATGAGCAGTTCTTC
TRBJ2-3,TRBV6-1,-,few,CASSEARGPRSTDTQYF,TGTGCCAGCAGTGAAGCGCGAGGCCCACGAAGCACAGATACGCAGTATTTT
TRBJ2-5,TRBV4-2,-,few,CASSQAGQQETQYF,TGTGCCAGCAGCCAAGCGGGACAACAAGAGACCCAGTACTTC
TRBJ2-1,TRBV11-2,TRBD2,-,CASSPSPTSGTYNEQFF,TGTGCCAGCAGCCCCAGCCCGACTAGCGGGACCTACAATGAGCAGTTCTTC
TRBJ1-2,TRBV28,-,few,CASEMGQPSYGYTF,TGTGCCAGCGAGATGGGGCAGCCCAGCTATGGCTACACCTTC
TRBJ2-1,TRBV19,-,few,CASSIGPNNEQFF,TGTGCCAGTAGTATTGGGCCGAACAATGAGCAGTTCTTC
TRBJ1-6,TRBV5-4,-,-,CASSLQVVGSPLHF,TGTGCCAGCAGCTTGCAGGTGGTTGGTTCACCCCTCCACTTT
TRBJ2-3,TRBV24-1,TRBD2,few,CATSDLDGGGSTDTQYF,TGTGCCACCAGTGATTTAGACGGCGGGGGGTCCACAGATACGCAGTATTTT
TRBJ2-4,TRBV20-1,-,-,CSARDRGSLAPEYF,TGCAGTGCTAGAGATCGAGGTAGTTTAGCCCCTGAGTACTTC
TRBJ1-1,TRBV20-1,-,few,CSPTEEVYTEAFF,TGCAGTCCTACAGAAGAGGTCTACACTGAAGCTTTCTTT
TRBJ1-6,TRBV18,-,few,CASSPSETPLSPLHF,TGTGCCAGCTCACCAAGCGAGACTCCCCTCTCACCCCTCCACTTT
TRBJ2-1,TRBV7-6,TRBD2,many,CASSFSGGAGSEQFF,TGTGCCAGCAGCTTTAGCGGGGGGGCCGGTAGTGAGCAGTTCTTC
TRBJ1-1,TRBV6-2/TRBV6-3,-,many,CASTGNTEAFF,TGTGCCTCGACGGGGAACACTGAAGCTTTCTTT
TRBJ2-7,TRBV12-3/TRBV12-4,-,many,CASSLYHNWGYEQYF,TGTGCCAGCAGTTTATATCACAACTGGGGATACGAGCAGTACTTC
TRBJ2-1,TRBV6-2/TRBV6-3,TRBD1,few,CASRNWGQGAMGEQFF,TGTGCCAGCAGAAACTGGGGACAGGGGGCTATGGGTGAGCAGTTCTTC
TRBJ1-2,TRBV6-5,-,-,CASSRGATQHTYLGYGYTF,TGTGCCAGCAGTAGAGGGGCCACACAGCACACCTATCTCGGCTATGGCTACACCTTC
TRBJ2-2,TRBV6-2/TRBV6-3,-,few,CASSYGKGNTGELFF,TGTGCCAGCAGTTACGGCAAGGGTAACACCGGGGAGCTGTTTTTT
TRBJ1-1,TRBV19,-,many,CASRTQGVTEAFF,TGTGCCAGTCGCACGCAAGGGGTCACTGAAGCTTTCTTT
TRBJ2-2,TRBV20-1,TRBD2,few,CSARSGGTGELFF,TGCAGTGCTAGGTCCGGGGGGACCGGGGAGCTGTTTTTT
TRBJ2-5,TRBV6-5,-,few,CASSWDRFLETQYF,TGTGCCAGCAGTTGGGACCGGTTTCTAGAGACCCAGTACTTC
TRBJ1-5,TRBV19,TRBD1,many,CASEGQETPQHF,TGTGCCAGTGAAGGACAGGAGACGCCCCAGCATTTT
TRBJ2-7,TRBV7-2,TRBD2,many,CASSFSGRSTYEQYF,TGTGCCAGCAGCTTCAGCGGGAGATCAACCTACGAGCAGTACTTC
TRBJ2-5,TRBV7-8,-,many,CASSGIRRAQYF,TGTGCCAGCTCCGGCATCCGCCGAGCCCAGTACTTC
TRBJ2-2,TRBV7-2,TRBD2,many,CASSSGLAENTGELFF,TGTGCCAGCAGCTCCGGACTAGCGGAGAACACCGGGGAGCTGTTTTTT
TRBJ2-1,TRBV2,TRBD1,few,CASSVGQANEQFF,TGTGCCAGCAGTGTGGGACAGGCGAATGAGCAGTTCTTC
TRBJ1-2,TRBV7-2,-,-,CASSSPPGRPGGYTF,TGTGCCAGCAGCTCCCCCCCCGGTCGCCCGGGTGGCTACACCTTC
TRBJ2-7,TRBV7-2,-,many,CASSLSGHEQYF,TGTGCCAGCAGCTTATCGGGACACGAGCAGTACTTC
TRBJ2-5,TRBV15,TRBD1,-,CATSRGRAGTGLETQYF,TGTGCCACCAGCAGAGGCAGGGCCGGGACAGGGTTAGAGACCCAGTACTTC